The text below deals with one T cell receptor beta chain. This specimen belongs to a study of blood T cell repertoires in COVID-19. Study-wide background: The United States, Italy and Spain were the sources of the acute and convalescent COVID-19 samples.

The repertoire was sequenced with immunoSEQ multiplex PCR; TCRdb's copy has only in-frame clones and lacks some. The data show just over 95,000 clones, around nine tenths seen once. This CDR3 has 16 amino acids. Unmatched junction bases numbered 8, after V lost 5 bases and J lost 5 bases. The germline CDR1 and CDR2 sequences are MNHEY and SVGEGT. Input material: peripheral blood. The TCR comes from a human donor in a cohort sampled during active COVID-19. The chain carries TRBV6-2 or TRBV6-3 and TRBJ2-2; 10 bases agree with TRBD1. CDR3 sequence reads: CASSGGDRGPTGELFF. In nucleotides, the CDR3 is TGTGCCAGCAGTGGCGGAGACAGGGGGCCTACCGGGGAGCTGTTTTTT.